What follows is one T cell receptor beta chain and its context. The data were produced by immunoSEQ multiplex PCR, yet TCRdb's version contains in-frame clones alone and is incomplete. This sample has some 48,000 clones, with 95% to 96% found just once. The data were taken from a study of T cell changes during pregnancy in multiple sclerosis. The V and J ends lost 4 bases and 2 bases, in that order; junction bases with no gene match: 6. Germline CDR1 SQVTM, CDR2 ANQGSEA. The CDR3 totals 14 residues. The chain recombines TRBV29-1 with TRBJ2-3; TRBD1 matches at 7 bases. The sequence was obtained from a female donor with multiple sclerosis, enrolled in a pregnancy study. The sample was peripheral blood, taken in the second trimester of pregnancy. DNA of the CDR3: TGCAGCGTTGCCCGGACAGGTTCCACAGATACGCAGTATTTT. Encoded protein: CSVARTGSTDTQYF.